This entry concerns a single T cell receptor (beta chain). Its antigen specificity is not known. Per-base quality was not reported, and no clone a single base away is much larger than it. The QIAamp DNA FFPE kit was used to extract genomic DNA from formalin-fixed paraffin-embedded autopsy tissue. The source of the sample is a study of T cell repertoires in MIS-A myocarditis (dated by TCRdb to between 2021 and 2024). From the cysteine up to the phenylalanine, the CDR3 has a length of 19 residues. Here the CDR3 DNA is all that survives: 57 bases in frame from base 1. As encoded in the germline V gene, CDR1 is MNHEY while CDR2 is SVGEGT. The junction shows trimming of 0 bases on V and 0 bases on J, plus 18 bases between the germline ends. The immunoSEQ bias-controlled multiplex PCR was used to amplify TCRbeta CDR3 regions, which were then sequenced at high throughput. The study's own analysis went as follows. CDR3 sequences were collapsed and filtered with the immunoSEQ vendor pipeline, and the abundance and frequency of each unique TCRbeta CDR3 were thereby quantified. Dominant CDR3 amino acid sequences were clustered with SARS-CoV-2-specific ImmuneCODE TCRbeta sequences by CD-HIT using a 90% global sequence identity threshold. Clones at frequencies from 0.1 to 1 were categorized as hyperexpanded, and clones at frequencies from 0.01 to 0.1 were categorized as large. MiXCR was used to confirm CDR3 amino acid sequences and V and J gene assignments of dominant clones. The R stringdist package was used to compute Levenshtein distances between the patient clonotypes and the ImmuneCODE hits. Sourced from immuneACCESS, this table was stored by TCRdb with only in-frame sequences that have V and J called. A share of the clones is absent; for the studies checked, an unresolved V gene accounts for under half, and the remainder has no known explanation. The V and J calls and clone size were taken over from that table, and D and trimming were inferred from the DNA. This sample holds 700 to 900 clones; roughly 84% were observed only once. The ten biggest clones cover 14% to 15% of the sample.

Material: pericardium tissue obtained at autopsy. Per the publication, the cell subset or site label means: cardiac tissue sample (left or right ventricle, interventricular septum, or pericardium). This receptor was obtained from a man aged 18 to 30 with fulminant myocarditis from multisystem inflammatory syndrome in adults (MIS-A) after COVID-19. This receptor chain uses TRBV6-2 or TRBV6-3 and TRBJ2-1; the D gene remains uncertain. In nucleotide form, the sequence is TGTGCCAGCAGTTACTCCCCTATCCCTTTGCCCAGCTCCTACAATGAGCAGTTCTTC. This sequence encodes CASSYSPIPLPSSYNEQFF.